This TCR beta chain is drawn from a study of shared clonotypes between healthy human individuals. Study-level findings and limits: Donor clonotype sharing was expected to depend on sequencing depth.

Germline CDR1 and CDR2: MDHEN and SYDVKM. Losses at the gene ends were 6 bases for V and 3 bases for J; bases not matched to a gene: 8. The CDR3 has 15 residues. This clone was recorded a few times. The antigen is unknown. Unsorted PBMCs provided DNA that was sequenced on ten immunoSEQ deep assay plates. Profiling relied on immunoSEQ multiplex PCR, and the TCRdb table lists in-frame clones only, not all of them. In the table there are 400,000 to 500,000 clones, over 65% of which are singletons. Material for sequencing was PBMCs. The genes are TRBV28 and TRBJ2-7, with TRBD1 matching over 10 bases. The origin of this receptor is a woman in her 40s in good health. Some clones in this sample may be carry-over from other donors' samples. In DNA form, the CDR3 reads TGTGCCAGCAGCTCCATGGGACAGGGGCTCTACGAGCAGTACTTC. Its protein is CASSSMGQGLYEQYF.